Listed below are T cell receptor beta chains from one sample, sequenced in a study of OX40 agonist ivuxolimab in advanced cancers. Data came from immunoSEQ multiplex PCR; TCRdb stores just in-frame clones and leaves some out. The sample includes fewer than 90,000 clones, over 75% of them seen just once. The sample was CD4+ or CD8+ T cells sorted from blood, taken in a trial of the OX40 agonist ivuxolimab. The receptors shown here come from an adult with an advanced solid tumor such as melanoma, head and neck, liver or kidney cancer. The CDR3 runs from the conserved cysteine through the conserved F or W. A D gene is named only where the DNA matches it firmly. Not every row has a clone size; where given, it reads once, few, many or a size class.

cdr3_length d_call j_call v_call clone_size cdr3_aa cdr3_nt
17 TRBD1 TRBJ1-1 TRBV4-1 - CASSPGTGGSLNTEAFF TGCGCCAGCAGCCCTGGGACAGGGGGCTCGTTGAACACTGAAGCTTTCTTT
12 TRBD1 TRBJ1-6 TRBV5-1 - CASSPGQGTLHF TGCGCCAGCAGCCCGGGACAGGGTACCCTCCACTTT
16 TRBD1 TRBJ2-3 TRBV19 - CASSILGTASTDTQYF TGTGCCAGTAGTATATTAGGGACAGCAAGCACAGATACGCAGTATTTT
14 TRBD1 TRBJ1-2 TRBV5-6 - CASSRRQGANGYTF TGTGCCAGCAGTCGAAGACAGGGGGCGAATGGCTACACCTTC
18 TRBD2 TRBJ2-2 TRBV5-6 - CASSQGLAGGPGPGELFF TGTGCCAGCAGCCAGGGACTAGCGGGAGGGCCTGGACCCGGGGAGCTGTTTTTT
15 TRBD1 TRBJ1-2 TRBV29-1 - CSVEIRGTGTYGYTF TGCAGCGTTGAAATCCGCGGGACAGGGACCTATGGCTACACCTTC
16 TRBD1 TRBJ2-2 TRBV14 - CASSHLVTGSGGELFF TGTGCCAGCAGCCACTTAGTGACAGGGTCGGGCGGGGAGCTGTTTTTT
13 - TRBJ1-4 TRBV29-1 - CSVGLATNEKLFF TGCAGCGTCGGCCTGGCAACTAATGAAAAACTGTTTTTT
16 - TRBJ2-2 TRBV19 - CASSINPGEPPGELFF TGTGCCAGTAGTATAAACCCAGGGGAACCTCCCGGGGAGCTGTTTTTT
17 TRBD1 TRBJ1-2 TRBV5-1 few CASTKGTELYSNYGYTF TGCGCCAGCACCAAAGGGACAGAGCTCTACTCCAACTATGGCTACACCTTC
15 - TRBJ1-5 TRBV18 - CASSPEGIGNQPQHF TGTGCCAGCTCACCGGAGGGCATTGGCAATCAGCCCCAGCATTTT
17 TRBD1 TRBJ2-3 TRBV19 - CASSILRTGSLTDTQYF TGTGCCAGTAGTATACTACGGACAGGGTCCCTCACAGATACGCAGTATTTT
12 - TRBJ2-7 TRBV28 few CASSSSHYEQYF TGTGCCAGCAGCTCTAGCCATTACGAGCAGTACTTC
14 - TRBJ1-2 TRBV18 - CASSPFDADYGYTF TGTGCCAGCTCACCCTTTGACGCCGACTATGGCTACACCTTC
13 - TRBJ1-1 TRBV15 - CATYWLPNTEAFF TGTGCCACCTATTGGCTCCCGAACACTGAAGCTTTCTTT
14 - TRBJ2-3 TRBV18 - CASSRRDASDTQYF TGTGCCAGCTCGCGCCGGGACGCGTCAGATACGCAGTATTTT
15 - TRBJ2-7 TRBV19 - CASSPSGTSSYEQYF TGTGCCAGTAGTCCCTCAGGGACTTCCTCCTACGAGCAGTACTTC
17 TRBD2 TRBJ2-5 TRBV11-1 - CASSPLVGSGRYETQYF TGTGCCAGCAGCCCCCTCGTGGGTAGCGGGAGGTATGAGACCCAGTACTTC
15 TRBD1 TRBJ1-5 TRBV2 - CASSDFQGAGQPQHF TGTGCCAGCAGTGATTTTCAGGGGGCAGGTCAGCCCCAGCATTTT
16 - TRBJ2-2 TRBV7-9 - CASSPWAQSNTGELFF TGTGCCAGCAGCCCCTGGGCGCAATCGAACACCGGGGAGCTGTTTTTT
13 - TRBJ1-4 TRBV19 - CASTTVGNEKLFF TGTGCCAGTACCACAGTGGGTAATGAAAAACTGTTTTTT
15 - TRBJ2-2 TRBV11-2 - CASSALGRNTGELFF TGTGCCAGCAGCGCTCTGGGCAGGAACACCGGGGAGCTGTTTTTT